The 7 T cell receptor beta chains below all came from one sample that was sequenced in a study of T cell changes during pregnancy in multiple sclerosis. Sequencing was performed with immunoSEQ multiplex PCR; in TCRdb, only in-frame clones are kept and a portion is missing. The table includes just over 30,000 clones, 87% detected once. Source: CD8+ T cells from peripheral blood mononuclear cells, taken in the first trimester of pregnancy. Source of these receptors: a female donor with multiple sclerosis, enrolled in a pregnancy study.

This chain's CDR3 is CASSRDSSYNEQFF. The CDR3, as DNA: TGTGCCAGCAGCCGGGACAGCTCCTACAATGAGCAGTTCTTC. The chain joins TRBV7-9 to TRBJ2-1; 7 bases line up with TRBD1. Trimming removed 5 bases from V and 0 bases from J; junction bases left unmatched: 1. The CDR3 is made up of 14 amino acids. Germline values: CDR1 SEHNR, CDR2 FQNEAQ (reference sequence). The complete variable domain, with remaining parts taken from reference TRBV7-9 and TRBJ2-1, reads DTGVSQNPRHKITKRGQNVTFRCDPISEHNRLYWYRQTLGQGPEFLTYFQNEAQLEKSRLLSDRFSAERPKGSFSTLEIQRTEQGDSAMYLCASSRDSSYNEQFFGPGTRLTVL.

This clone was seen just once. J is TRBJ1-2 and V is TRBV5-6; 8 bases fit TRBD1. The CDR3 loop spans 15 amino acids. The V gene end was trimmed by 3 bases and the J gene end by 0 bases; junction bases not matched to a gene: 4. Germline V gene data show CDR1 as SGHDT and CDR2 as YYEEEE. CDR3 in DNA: TGTGCCAGCAGCTCAGTGACAGGGGCTAACTATGGCTACACCTTC. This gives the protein CASSSVTGANYGYTF.

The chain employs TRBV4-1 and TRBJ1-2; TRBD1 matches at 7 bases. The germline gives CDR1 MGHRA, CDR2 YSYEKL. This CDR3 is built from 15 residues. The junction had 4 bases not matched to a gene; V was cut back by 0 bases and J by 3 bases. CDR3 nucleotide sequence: TGCGCCAGCAGCCAAGATTCCAGGGGGGACTATGGCTACACCTTC. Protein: CASSQDSRGDYGYTF.

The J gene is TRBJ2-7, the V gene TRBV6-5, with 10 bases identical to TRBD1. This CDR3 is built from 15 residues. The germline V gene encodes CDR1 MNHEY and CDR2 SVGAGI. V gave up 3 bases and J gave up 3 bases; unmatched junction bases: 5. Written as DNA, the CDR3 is TGTGCCAGCAGTTATAGCGGGACAGGGGACTACGAGCAGTACTTC. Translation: CASSYSGTGDYEQYF.

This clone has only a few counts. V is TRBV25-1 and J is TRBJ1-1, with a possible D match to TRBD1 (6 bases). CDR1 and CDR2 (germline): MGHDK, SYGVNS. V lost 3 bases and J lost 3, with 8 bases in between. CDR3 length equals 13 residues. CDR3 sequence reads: CASSDRGDTEAFF. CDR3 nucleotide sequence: TGTGCCAGCAGTGACAGGGGTGACACTGAAGCTTTCTTT. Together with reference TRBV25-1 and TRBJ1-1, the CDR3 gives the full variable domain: EADIYQTPRYLVIGTGKKITLECSQTMGHDKMYWYQQDPGMELHLIHYSYGVNSTEKGDLSSESTVSRIRTEHFPLTLESARPSHTSQYLCASSDRGDTEAFFGQGTRLTVV.

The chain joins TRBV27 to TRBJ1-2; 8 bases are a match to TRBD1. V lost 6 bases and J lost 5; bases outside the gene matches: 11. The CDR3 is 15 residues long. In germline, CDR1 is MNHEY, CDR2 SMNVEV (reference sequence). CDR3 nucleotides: TGTGCCAGCAGGCAGGCGCAGGGGGCAATTTATGGCTACACCTTC. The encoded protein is CASRQAQGAIYGYTF.

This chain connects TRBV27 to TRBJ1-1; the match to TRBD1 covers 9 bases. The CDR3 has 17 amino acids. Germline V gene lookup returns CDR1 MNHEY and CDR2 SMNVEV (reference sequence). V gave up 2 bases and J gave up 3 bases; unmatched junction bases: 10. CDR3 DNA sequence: TGTGCCAGCAGTTTAATGGGACAGGGAGTTGAGGACACTGAAGCTTTCTTT. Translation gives CASSLMGQGVEDTEAFF.